Presented here are 27 T cell receptor beta chains from one specimen sequenced in a study of T-cell memory formation after mild COVID-19. Each CDR3 protein gets one entry after TCRdb re-called the 5' RACE reads with MiXCR. The sample records roughly 400,000 distinct CDR3 sequences, 20% to 25% being singletons. Sequenced input: PBMCs or a T cell subset sorted from them (not recorded which). All receptors come from an adult woman who had mild COVID-19 (a few samples of this study predate the infection). Cell type and time point are not known.

This clonotype was counted at least ten times. DNA of the CDR3: TGTGCCAGCAGCTTGGGCCGATCTAACTATGGCTACACCTTC. This encodes CASSLGRSNYGYTF. The chain uses TRBV11-3 and TRBJ1-2; D gene ambiguous. Germline V gene sequence: CDR1 SGHNT, CDR2 YENEEA. The CDR3 contains 14 residues. V was shortened by 3 bases and J by 0 bases, with 8 bases between the two germline ends.

The V and J genes are TRBV19 and TRBJ1-4; D is unresolved. Germline lookup yields CDR1 LNHDA and CDR2 SQIVND (reference sequence). V shed 3 bases and J shed 4 bases, with 9 bases lying between them. The CDR3 runs 14 residues. CDR3 in amino acids: CASSIGRDNEKLFF. The DNA for the CDR3 is TGTGCCAGTAGTATCGGAAGGGATAATGAAAAACTGTTTTTT.

The V call is TRBV29-1, the J call TRBJ2-7; 7 nucleotides line up with TRBD1. The V gene's germline CDR1 is SQVTM and CDR2 ANQGSEA. The V and J ends lost 6 bases and 1 base, in that order; junction bases with no gene match: 9. The CDR3 totals 14 residues. The CDR3 sequence is CSVEINRGSYEQYF. CDR3 coding DNA: TGCAGCGTAGAGATAAACAGGGGTTCCTACGAGCAGTACTTC.

The chain couples TRBV29-1 to TRBJ1-1; 7 bases are shared with TRBD1. Trimming removed 3 bases from V and 9 bases from J; junction bases left unmatched: 10. This CDR3 spans 13 amino acids. In germline, CDR1 is SQVTM, CDR2 ANQGSEA. CDR3 in amino acids: CSVDVGQALQAFF. In DNA, the CDR3 is TGCAGCGTTGATGTTGGACAGGCGTTGCAAGCTTTCTTT.

This chain links TRBV19 with TRBJ1-5, with D perhaps TRBD1 (6 bases). With 7 bases removed from V and 3 bases from J, the gap between germline ends came to 10 bases. The CDR3 is 13 residues long. The germline gives CDR1 LNHDA, CDR2 SQIVND (reference sequence). CDR3 protein: CASKDSNNQPQHF. The CDR3 nucleotides are TGTGCCAGTAAGGACAGTAACAATCAGCCCCAGCATTTT.

There are a few counts of this clonotype. CDR3 sequence (DNA): TGTGCCAGCAGTGAAGTAGCGGAAAGCACAGATACGCAGTATTTT. Its translation: CASSEVAESTDTQYF. This chain links TRBV6-1 with TRBJ2-3; D might be TRBD2 (6 bases). This CDR3 contains 15 residues. Germline V gene data show CDR1 as MNHNS and CDR2 as SASEGT. V was cut by 1 base and J by 0 bases, with 8 bases left in between.

The rearrangement uses TRBV29-1 and TRBJ1-2; D call uncertain. Germline CDR1 reads SQVTM; CDR2 reads ANQGSEA. The length of the CDR3 is 17 residues. V lost 5 bases and J 1 base, leaving 23 bases between the germline ends. The DNA of the CDR3 is TGCAGCGTTAGGATGAGACCGGGGATAGGATTTAACTATGGCTACACCTTC. Translation: CSVRMRPGIGFNYGYTF.

This chain links TRBV20-1 with TRBJ2-3; 8 bases agree with TRBD1. V shed 0 bases and J 0 bases; nucleotides not matched to a gene: 17. CDR3 length: 20 residues. Per germline, CDR1 DFQATT and CDR2 SNEGSKA (reference sequence). The CDR3 loop is CSARDHTRTGFISSTDTQYF. The CDR3 DNA sequence: TGCAGTGCTAGAGATCATACTCGGACAGGGTTTATTTCTAGCACAGATACGCAGTATTTT.

This clonotype was seen repeatedly, ten times or more. An end of the junction does not agree with germline; a read error may underlie this. The chain recombines TRBV7-9 with TRBJ2-1, with TRBD2 matching over 7 bases. CDR1 and CDR2 from the germline V gene are SEHNR and FQNEAQ (reference sequence). The CDR3 spans 13 residues. In DNA, the CDR3 is TGTGCCAGCAGCGTAGCGGGTGGAGGTGAGCAGTTCTTC. It specifies CASSVAGGGEQFF.

The chain links TRBV7-6 to TRBJ1-5; no reliable D call. V was cut by 2 bases and J by 2 bases, with 13 bases left in between. Germline CDR1 SGHVS, CDR2 FNYEAQ. The CDR3 has 16 residues. CDR3 loop: CASSLSSGRGNQPQHF. The CDR3 DNA follows: TGTGCCAGCAGCTTATCCTCCGGACGGGGCAATCAGCCCCAGCATTTT.

This clonotype was observed a few times. This chain uses TRBV7-9 with TRBJ1-2; tentative D call: TRBD1 (6 bases). This CDR3 is built from 18 residues. CDR1 and CDR2 from the germline V gene are SEHNR and FQNEAQ (reference sequence). Trimming shortened V by 5 bases and J by 1 base, and 23 bases separated the two germline ends. CDR3 residues: CASSGAPGTPFFNYGYTF. The CDR3 DNA follows: TGTGCCAGCAGCGGAGCCCCCGGGACACCCTTCTTTAACTATGGCTACACCTTC.

The chain links TRBV5-1 to TRBJ2-1; TRBD2 matches at 12 bases. The CDR3 is 16 residues long. The germline V gene encodes CDR1 SGHRS and CDR2 YFSETQ. The ends lost 3 bases at V and 3 bases at J; junction bases unmatched: 4. The DNA of the CDR3 is TGCGCCAGCAGCTGGGGACTAGCGGGCGACTACAATGAGCAGTTCTTC. Its protein is CASSWGLAGDYNEQFF.

This clonotype was detected a few times. The chain is built from TRBV12-3 or TRBV12-4 and TRBJ2-1; TRBD2 might be the D (6 bases). This CDR3 has 12 residues. The V end was cut by 5 bases, the J end by 12 bases, with 14 bases between. CDR3 in amino acids: CASSPTGTVQFF. DNA for the CDR3: TGTGCCAGCAGTCCGACCGGGACTGTGCAGTTCTTC.

Only a few counts were recorded for this clonotype. The V and J genes are TRBV13 and TRBJ2-5; 8 bases are shared with TRBD2. The V gene's germline CDR1 is PRHDT and CDR2 FYEKMQ (reference sequence). This CDR3 comprises 17 residues. Trimming cost V 5 bases and J 4 bases; bases outside gene matches: 15. In DNA, the CDR3 is TGTGCCAGCAGCCCCCGTAGTAGCGGGACCTTGGGAGAGACCCAGTACTTC. This sequence encodes CASSPRSSGTLGETQYF. Looking up the rest from reference TRBV13 and TRBJ2-5 gives the full variable domain: AAGVIQSPRHLIKEKRETATLKCYPIPRHDTVYWYQQGPGQDPQFLISFYEKMQSDKGSIPDRFSAQQFSDYHSELNMSSLELGDSALYFCASSPRSSGTLGETQYFGPGTRLLVL.

This clonotype was counted between two and nine times. The CDR3 nucleotides are TGTGCCAGCACATCCAGGGTAGTGACCGGGGAGCTGTTTTTT. It yields the protein CASTSRVVTGELFF. The chain links TRBV2 to TRBJ2-2; D may be TRBD1 (5 bases). CDR1 and CDR2 from the germline V gene are SNHLY and FYNNEI. The CDR3 covers 14 residues. V was pared by 7 bases and J by 5 bases, with 14 bases between.

At least ten counts were recorded for this clonotype. The chain is built from TRBV5-1 and TRBJ2-3, with 11 nucleotides matching TRBD2. CDR1 is SGHRS, CDR2 YFSETQ, per germline. The CDR3 is made up of 17 amino acids. The V and J ends lost 0 bases and 2 bases, in that order; junction bases with no gene match: 5. The DNA of the CDR3 is TGCGCCAGCAGCTTGGAGGCTAGCGGGGGGCCCACAGATACGCAGTATTTT. Its translation is CASSLEASGGPTDTQYF.

In this sample, this clonotype turned up many times. This chain links TRBV12-3 or TRBV12-4 with TRBJ2-5; D is uncertain. The CDR3 consists of 13 residues. The V end was cut by 1 base, the J end by 3 bases, with 6 bases between. CDR3 coding DNA: TGTGCCAGCAGTTTAGGCAGAAAAGAGACCCAGTACTTC. Protein product: CASSLGRKETQYF.

This rearrangement joins TRBV5-6 to TRBJ1-1; the D gene is possibly TRBD1 (5 bases). CDR3 size: 12 residues. CDR1 and CDR2 (germline): SGHDT, YYEEEE. V shed 2 bases and J shed 7 bases, with 9 bases lying between them. The CDR3 nucleotides read TGTGCCAGCAGCTTCGGGACTCATGAAGCTTTCTTT. This translates into CASSFGTHEAFF.

This clonotype turned up a few times. The chain links TRBV4-1 to TRBJ1-2, with D uncertain. The CDR3 runs to 14 residues. CDR1 MGHRA and CDR2 YSYEKL come from the germline V gene. Trimming took off 2 bases at V and 1 base at J, with 8 bases between the two ends. As DNA, the CDR3 is TGCGCCAGCAGCCAAATAGGGATTAACTATGGCTACACCTTC. Residues: CASSQIGINYGYTF.

This clonotype was counted only a few times. This chain links TRBV2 with TRBJ2-2; 15 bases fit TRBD2. Germline CDR1 reads SNHLY; CDR2 reads FYNNEI. J lost 5 bases, V lost 7 bases, and 5 bases had no gene match. This CDR3 has 16 residues. The CDR3 spells CASTRGLAGGTGELFF. The CDR3 nucleotides read TGTGCCAGCACCCGAGGACTAGCGGGAGGGACCGGGGAGCTGTTTTTT. Supplemented by reference TRBV2 and TRBJ2-2, the full variable domain reads EPEVTQTPSHQVTQMGQEVILRCVPISNHLYFYWYRQILGQKVEFLVSFYNNEISEKSEIFDDQFSVERPDGSNFTLKIRSTKLEDSAMYFCASTRGLAGGTGELFFGEGSRLTVL.

This clonotype appeared a few times. V and J are TRBV6-5 and TRBJ2-7, with 10 bases identical to TRBD2. This CDR3 is built from 16 residues. CDR1 is MNHEY and CDR2 is SVGAGI in the germline V gene. The ends lost 5 bases at V and 3 bases at J; junction bases unmatched: 10. CDR3: CASSPRPTSGLYEQYF. The DNA of the CDR3 is TGTGCCAGCAGTCCTCGTCCGACTAGCGGGCTCTACGAGCAGTACTTC.

This chain connects TRBV3-1 to TRBJ1-1, with no clear D. This CDR3 spans 11 amino acids. Germline CDR1 and CDR2: LGHDT and YNNKEL (reference sequence). CDR3 DNA sequence: TGTGGTACCGCACGGGGCACTGAAGCTTTCTTT. Translated, it gives CGTARGTEAFF.

V is TRBV15 and J is TRBJ2-7, with D hard to call. The CDR3 covers 14 residues. Germline CDR1 is LNHNV and CDR2 is YYDKDF (reference sequence). V lost 0 bases and J 6 bases, leaving 12 bases between the germline ends. CDR3 region: CATSRERASSEQYF. CDR3 bases: TGTGCCACCAGCAGAGAAAGGGCCTCCAGCGAGCAGTACTTC.

The CDR3 region is CSAYRDTQHF. The CDR3 bases are TGCAGTGCTTACCGGGACACTCAGCATTTT. The chain uses TRBV20-1 and TRBJ1-5; D possibly corresponds to TRBD1 (6 bases). This CDR3 has 10 residues. Trimming pared 5 bases from V and 13 bases from J, leaving 12 bases between. The germline CDR1 and CDR2 sequences are DFQATT and SNEGSKA (reference sequence).

The V call is TRBV6-5, the J call TRBJ1-1, with D hard to call. The CDR3 sequence is 14 residues long. Trimming took off 2 bases at V and 1 base at J, with 8 bases between the two ends. CDR1 is MNHEY and CDR2 is SVGAGI in the germline V gene. The CDR3 DNA is TGTGCCAGCAGTTACAGTGCAGGGAACACTGAAGCTTTCTTT. This sequence encodes CASSYSAGNTEAFF.

In this sample, this clonotype turned up a few times. The chain recombines TRBV4-1 with TRBJ2-7; a weak D match, TRBD1 (5 bases). The CDR3 loop spans 15 amino acids. Trimming shortened V by 4 bases and J by 1 base, and 14 bases separated the two germline ends. Germline V gives CDR1 MGHRA, CDR2 YSYEKL. CDR3 amino acids: CASSRTPLPSYEQYF. The CDR3, as DNA: TGCGCCAGCAGCCGGACACCTCTTCCTTCCTACGAGCAGTACTTC.

This chain joins TRBV15 and TRBJ1-1; D is unresolved. Looked up from germline, CDR1 is LNHNV and CDR2 is YYDKDF (reference sequence). The CDR3 contains 14 residues. With 0 bases removed from V and 1 base from J, the gap between germline ends came to 6 bases. The CDR3 DNA reads as TGTGCCACCAGCAGAGAAACCGGGAACACTGAAGCTTTCTTT. Translating gives CATSRETGNTEAFF.